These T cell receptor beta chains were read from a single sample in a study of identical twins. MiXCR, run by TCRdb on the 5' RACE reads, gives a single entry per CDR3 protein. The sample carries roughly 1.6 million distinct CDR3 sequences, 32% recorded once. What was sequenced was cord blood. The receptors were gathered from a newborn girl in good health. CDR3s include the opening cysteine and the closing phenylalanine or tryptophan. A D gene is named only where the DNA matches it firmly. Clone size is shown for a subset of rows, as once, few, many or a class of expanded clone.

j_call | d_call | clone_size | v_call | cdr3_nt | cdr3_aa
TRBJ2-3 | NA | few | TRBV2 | TGTGCCAGCAGTCCAAGGGGGACACTAGCGACAGATACGCAGTATTTT | CASSPRGTLATDTQYF
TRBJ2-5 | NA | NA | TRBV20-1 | TGCAGTGCTAGAGCGGGCCTTTCCTTGCAGACCCAGTACTTC | CSARAGLSLQTQYF
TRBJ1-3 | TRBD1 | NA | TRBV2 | TGTGCCAGCAGTGAATTATACAGGGGGGCTGGAAACACCATATATTTT | CASSELYRGAGNTIYF
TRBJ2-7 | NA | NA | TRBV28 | TGTGCCAGCGGACCCCCAGGGCGCTCCTACAATGAGCAGTACTTC | CASGPPGRSYNEQYF
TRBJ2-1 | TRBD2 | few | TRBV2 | TGTGCCAGCAGTGAAACCGGAGCGGGACCCTACAATGAGCAGTTCTTC | CASSETGAGPYNEQFF
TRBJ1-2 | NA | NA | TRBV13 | TGTGCCATCCCACTCAGACACCATGGCTACACCTTC | CAIPLRHHGYTF
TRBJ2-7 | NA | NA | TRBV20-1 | TGCAGTGCTACCATGGCGGAAACCACCTACGAGCAGTACTTC | CSATMAETTYEQYF
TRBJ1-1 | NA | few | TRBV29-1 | TGCAGCGCCGCGGGCCGCACTGAAGCTTTCTTT | CSAAGRTEAFF
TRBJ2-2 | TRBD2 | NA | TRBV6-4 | TGTGCCAGCAGTGAACTAGCGGCCACCGGGGAGCTGTTTTTT | CASSELAATGELFF
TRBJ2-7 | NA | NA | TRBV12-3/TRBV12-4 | TGTGCCAGCAGTTTCCTAGCGAGCAATGAGCAGTACTTC | CASSFLASNEQYF
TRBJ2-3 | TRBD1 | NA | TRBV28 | TGTGCCAGCAGTTTGAGGTCCACAGGGGCCACAGATACGCAGTATTTT | CASSLRSTGATDTQYF
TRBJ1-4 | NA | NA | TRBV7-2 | TGTGCCAGCGGTATGGGCCCTTCCAATGAAAAACTGTTTTTT | CASGMGPSNEKLFF
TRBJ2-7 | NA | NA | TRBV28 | TGTGCCAGCAATTCGGCTTACGAGCAGTACTTC | CASNSAYEQYF
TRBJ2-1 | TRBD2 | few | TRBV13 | TGTGCCAGCAGCTTAATGGGTCCAAGCGGGGTCTACAATGAGCAGTTCTTC | CASSLMGPSGVYNEQFF
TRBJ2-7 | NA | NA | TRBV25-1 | TGTGCCAGCAGTGAATGGGACGATAGGTCCTCCTACGAGCAGTACTTC | CASSEWDDRSSYEQYF
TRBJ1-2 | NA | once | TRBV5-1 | TGCGCCAGCAGCTTACCTGACAGGCTCGCTAACTATGGCTACACCTTC | CASSLPDRLANYGYTF
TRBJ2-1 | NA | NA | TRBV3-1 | TGTGCCAGCAGCCAAGGGGGAGGGGGGTACTACAATGAGCAGTTCTTC | CASSQGGGGYYNEQFF
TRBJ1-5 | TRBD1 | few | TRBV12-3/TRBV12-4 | TGTGCCAGCAGTTTAGCCGGGACAGGGCTTACGGCCCAGCATTTT | CASSLAGTGLTAQHF
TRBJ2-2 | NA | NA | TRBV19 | TGTGCCAGTAGTTCCCTAGCTAGCTTGTTATCGAACACCGGGGAGCTGTTTTTT | CASSSLASLLSNTGELFF
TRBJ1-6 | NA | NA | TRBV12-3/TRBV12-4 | TGTGCCAGCAGTTTACTACAGGGTATCGGTTCACCCCTCCACTTT | CASSLLQGIGSPLHF
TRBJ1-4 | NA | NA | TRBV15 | TGTGCCACCAGCCTGGTGGGCAGGGAGAATGAAAAACTGTTTTTT | CATSLVGRENEKLFF
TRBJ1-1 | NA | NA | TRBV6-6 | TGTGCCAGCTCCGCCGATAATCGCGGCGGGTCGAACACTGAAGCTTTCTTT | CASSADNRGGSNTEAFF
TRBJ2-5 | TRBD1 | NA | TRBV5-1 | TGCGCCAGCAGCTCTTACAGGGGGTACCAAGAGACCCAGTACTTC | CASSSYRGYQETQYF
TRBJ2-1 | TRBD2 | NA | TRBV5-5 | TGTGCCAGCAGCTTGGTCCTACTAGCGGGGGGGCCAGAGTTCTTC | CASSLVLLAGGPEFF
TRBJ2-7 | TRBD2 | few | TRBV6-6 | TGTGCCAGCAGTTACGGACTAGCGGGAGGGTACGAGCAGTACTTC | CASSYGLAGGYEQYF
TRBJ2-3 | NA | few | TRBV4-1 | TGCGCCAGCAGCCAGGGCCGGGAGACAGATACGCAGTATTTT | CASSQGRETDTQYF
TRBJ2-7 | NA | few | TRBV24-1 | TGTGCCACCAGTGATGTACGTTCCTACGAGCAGTACTTC | CATSDVRSYEQYF
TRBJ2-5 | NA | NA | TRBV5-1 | TGCGCCAGCAGCTTGGATGGAGGAGCCACCCAACAAGAGACCCAGTACTTC | CASSLDGGATQQETQYF
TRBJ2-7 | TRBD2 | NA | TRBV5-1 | TGCGCCAGCAGCTGGACTAGCCCCCCCTCCTACGAGCAGTACTTC | CASSWTSPPSYEQYF
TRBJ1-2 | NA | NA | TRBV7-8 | TGTGCCAGCAGCTTAGCGGTTGCGGGGAGCTACACCTTC | CASSLAVAGSYTF
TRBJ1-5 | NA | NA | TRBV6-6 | TGTGCCAGCAGTTACCGGATAGCCGGAGGTCAGCCCCAGCATTTT | CASSYRIAGGQPQHF
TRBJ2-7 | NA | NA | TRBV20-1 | TGCAGTGCCAGAGGACGGACCCTAACGGACGAGCAGTACTTC | CSARGRTLTDEQYF
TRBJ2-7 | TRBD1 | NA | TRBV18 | TGTGCCAGCTCACCATCGACAGGGATCTACGAGCAGTACTTC | CASSPSTGIYEQYF
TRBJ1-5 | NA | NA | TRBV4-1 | TGCGCCAGCAGCCAAGGCAGCTTAGGAGGCAATCAGCCCCAGCATTTT | CASSQGSLGGNQPQHF
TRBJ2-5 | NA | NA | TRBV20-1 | TGCAGTGCTAATGGCGGGACGTACCAAGAGACCCAGTACTTC | CSANGGTYQETQYF
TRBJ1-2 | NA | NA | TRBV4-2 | TGTGCCAGCAGCCAGGACATGAGCTATGGCTACACCTTC | CASSQDMSYGYTF
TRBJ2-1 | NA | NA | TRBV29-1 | TGCAGCGTTGACCCGGGACTTTACCTCAATGAGCAGTTCTTC | CSVDPGLYLNEQFF
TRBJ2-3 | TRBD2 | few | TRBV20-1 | TGCAGTGCTAGAGGACTAGCTTACACAGATACGCAGTATTTT | CSARGLAYTDTQYF
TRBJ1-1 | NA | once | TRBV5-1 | TGCACCAGCAGCTTGGGCCTCTGGGACACTGAAGCTTTCTTT | CTSSLGLWDTEAFF
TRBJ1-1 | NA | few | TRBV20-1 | TGCAGTGCCAATCGGAACAGGAGGGTACGGGCTGAAGCTTTCTTT | CSANRNRRVRAEAFF
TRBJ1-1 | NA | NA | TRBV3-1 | TGTGCCAGCAGCCCTACCCTCTTCGAAACTGAAGCTTTCTTT | CASSPTLFETEAFF
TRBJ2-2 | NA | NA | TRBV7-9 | TGTGCCAGCAGCTTGGGGGCTAAAAGGAGGGAGCTGTTTTTT | CASSLGAKRRELFF
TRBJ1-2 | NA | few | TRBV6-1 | TGTGCCAGCAGTGATGGGGGAAAGGCCTATGGCTACACCTTC | CASSDGGKAYGYTF
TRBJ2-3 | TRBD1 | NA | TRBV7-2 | TGTGCCAGCAGCTTAGTCTCCAGGACAGGGTTTGGTACGCAGTATTTT | CASSLVSRTGFGTQYF
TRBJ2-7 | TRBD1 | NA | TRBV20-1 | TGCAGTGCTAGGACACAGGGGGCGCAGGCCTACGAGCAGTACTTC | CSARTQGAQAYEQYF
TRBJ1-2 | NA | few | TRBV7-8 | TGTGCCAGCAGCTTAGAATCGGGCAGGGATGGCTACACCTTC | CASSLESGRDGYTF
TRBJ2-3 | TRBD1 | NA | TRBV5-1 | TGCGCCAGCAGCTTGCAGGGGACAGATACGCAGTCTTTT | CASSLQGTDTQSF
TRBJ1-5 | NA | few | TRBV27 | TGTGCCAGCAGCCCAGGGTATCAGCCCCAGCATTTT | CASSPGYQPQHF
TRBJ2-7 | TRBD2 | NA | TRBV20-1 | TGCAGTGCTCGCCCCCGAGCGGGAGGGCCTATAGAGTCCTACGAGCAGTACTTC | CSARPRAGGPIESYEQYF
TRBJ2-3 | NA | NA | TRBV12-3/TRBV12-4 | TGTGCCAGCAGTCCCAGGCCTTTCACAGATACGCAGTATTTT | CASSPRPFTDTQYF
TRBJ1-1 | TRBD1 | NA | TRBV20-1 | TGCAGTGCTAGATTGACAGGGGGCACTGAAGCTTTCTTT | CSARLTGGTEAFF
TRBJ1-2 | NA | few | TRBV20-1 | TGCAGTGCTAGAGAGTTTACAGGGTTGGGCTACACCTTC | CSAREFTGLGYTF
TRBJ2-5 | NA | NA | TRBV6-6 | TGTGCCAGCAGTTACGGGACGGCCCAGTACTTC | CASSYGTAQYF
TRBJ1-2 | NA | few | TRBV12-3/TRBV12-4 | TGTGCCAGCAGTTTAACACAGATAAACTATGGCTACACCTTC | CASSLTQINYGYTF
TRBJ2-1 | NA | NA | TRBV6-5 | TGTGCCAGCAGTTACAGTGGGACGGTCGGCAATGAGCAGTTCTTC | CASSYSGTVGNEQFF
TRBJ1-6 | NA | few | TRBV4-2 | TGTGCCAGCAGCCAAGAGTCAGGGGCCTATAATTCACCCCTCCACTTT | CASSQESGAYNSPLHF
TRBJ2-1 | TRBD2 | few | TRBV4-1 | TGCGCCAGCAGCCAAGAACGGACTAGTCCCTGTTACAATGAGCAGTTCTTC | CASSQERTSPCYNEQFF